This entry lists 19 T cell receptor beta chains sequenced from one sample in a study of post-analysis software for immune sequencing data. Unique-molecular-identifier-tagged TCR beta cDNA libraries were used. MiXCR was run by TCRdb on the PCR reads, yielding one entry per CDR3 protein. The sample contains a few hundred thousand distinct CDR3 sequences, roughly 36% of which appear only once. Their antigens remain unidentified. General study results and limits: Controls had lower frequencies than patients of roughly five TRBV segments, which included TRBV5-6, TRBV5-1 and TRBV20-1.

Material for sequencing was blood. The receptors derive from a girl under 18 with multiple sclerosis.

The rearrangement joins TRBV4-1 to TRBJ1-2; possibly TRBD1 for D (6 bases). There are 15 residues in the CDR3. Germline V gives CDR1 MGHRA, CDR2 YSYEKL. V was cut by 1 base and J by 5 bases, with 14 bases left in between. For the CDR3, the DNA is TGCGCCAGCAGCCAAGTGGTCCCCGGGACATATGGCTACACCTTC. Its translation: CASSQVVPGTYGYTF.

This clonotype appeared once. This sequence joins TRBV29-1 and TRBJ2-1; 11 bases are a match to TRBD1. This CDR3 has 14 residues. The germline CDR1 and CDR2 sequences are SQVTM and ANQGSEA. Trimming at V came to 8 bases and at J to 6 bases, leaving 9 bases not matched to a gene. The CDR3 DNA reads TGCAGCATGGGGGGACAGGGGGGCCTCAATGAGCAGTTCTTC. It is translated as CSMGGQGGLNEQFF.

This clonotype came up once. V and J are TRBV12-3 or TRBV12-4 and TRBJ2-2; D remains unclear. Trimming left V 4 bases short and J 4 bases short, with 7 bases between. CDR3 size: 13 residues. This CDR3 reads CASSSQATGELFF. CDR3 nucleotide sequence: TGTGCCAGCAGTTCCCAGGCCACCGGGGAGCTGTTTTTT.

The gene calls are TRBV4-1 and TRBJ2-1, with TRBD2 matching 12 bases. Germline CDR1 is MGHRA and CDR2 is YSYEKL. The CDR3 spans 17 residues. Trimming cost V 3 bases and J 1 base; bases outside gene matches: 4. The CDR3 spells CASSHGLAGPSYNEQFF. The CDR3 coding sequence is TGCGCCAGCAGCCACGGACTAGCGGGGCCTTCCTACAATGAGCAGTTCTTC.

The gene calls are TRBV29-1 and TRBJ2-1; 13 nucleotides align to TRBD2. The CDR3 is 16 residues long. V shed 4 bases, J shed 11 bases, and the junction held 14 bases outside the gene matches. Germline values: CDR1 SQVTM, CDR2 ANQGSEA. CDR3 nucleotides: TGCAGCGTTGCCCTCACCAGGACTAGCGGGGGAGACCAGCAGTTCTTC. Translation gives CSVALTRTSGGDQQFF.

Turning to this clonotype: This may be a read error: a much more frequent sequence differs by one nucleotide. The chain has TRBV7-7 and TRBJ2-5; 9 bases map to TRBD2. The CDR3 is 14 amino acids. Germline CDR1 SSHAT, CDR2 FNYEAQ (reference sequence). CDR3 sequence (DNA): TGTGCGGCGGCGGGGGGGCCGGTCCAAGAGACCCAGTACTTC. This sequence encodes CAAAGGPVQETQYF. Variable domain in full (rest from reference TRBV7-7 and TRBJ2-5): GAGVSQSPRYKVTKRGQDVTLRCDPISSHATLYWYQQALGQGPEFLTYFNYEAQPDKSGLPSDRFSAERPEGSISTLTIQRTEQRDSAMYRCAAAGGPVQETQYFGPGTRLLVL.

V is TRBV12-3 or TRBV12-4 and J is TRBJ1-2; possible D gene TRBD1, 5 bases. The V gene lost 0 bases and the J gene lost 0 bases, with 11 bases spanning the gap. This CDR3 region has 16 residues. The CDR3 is CASSLARWGSNYGYTF. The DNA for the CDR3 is TGTGCCAGCAGTTTAGCGCGTTGGGGGTCTAACTATGGCTACACCTTC.

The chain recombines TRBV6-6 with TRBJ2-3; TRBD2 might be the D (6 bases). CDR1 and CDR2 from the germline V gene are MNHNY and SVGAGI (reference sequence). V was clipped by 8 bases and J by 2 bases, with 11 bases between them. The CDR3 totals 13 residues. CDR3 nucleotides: TGTGCCAGCGTTCGCGGGGACACAGATACGCAGTATTTT. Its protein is CASVRGDTDTQYF.

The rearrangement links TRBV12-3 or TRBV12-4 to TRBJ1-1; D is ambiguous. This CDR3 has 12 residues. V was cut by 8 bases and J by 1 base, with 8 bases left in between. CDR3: CASRFGNTEAFF. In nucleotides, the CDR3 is TGTGCCAGCCGCTTCGGGAACACTGAAGCTTTCTTT.

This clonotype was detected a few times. The DNA for the CDR3 is TGTGCCAGCAGCTTAAGGCTAGCGGGGGCGTCCCAAGAGACCCAGTACTTC. Its translation is CASSLRLAGASQETQYF. V is TRBV13 and J is TRBJ2-5; 10 positions match TRBD2. Trimming at V came to 2 bases and at J to 1 base, leaving 7 bases not matched to a gene. The CDR3 is made up of 17 amino acids. Germline values: CDR1 PRHDT, CDR2 FYEKMQ (reference sequence).

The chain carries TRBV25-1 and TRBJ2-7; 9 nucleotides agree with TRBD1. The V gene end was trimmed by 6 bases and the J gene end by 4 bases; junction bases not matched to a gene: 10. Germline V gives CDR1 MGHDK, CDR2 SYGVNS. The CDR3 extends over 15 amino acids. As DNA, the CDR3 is TGTGCCAGCAGCAAAGAGGGACAGGGACTATACGAGCAGTACTTC. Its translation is CASSKEGQGLYEQYF.

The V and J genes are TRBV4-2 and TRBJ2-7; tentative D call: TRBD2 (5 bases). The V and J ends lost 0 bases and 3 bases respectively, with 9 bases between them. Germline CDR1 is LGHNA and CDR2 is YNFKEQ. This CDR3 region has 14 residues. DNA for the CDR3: TGTGCCAGCAGCCAAGAGGGAGTGTTCTACGAGCAGTACTTC. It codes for CASSQEGVFYEQYF.

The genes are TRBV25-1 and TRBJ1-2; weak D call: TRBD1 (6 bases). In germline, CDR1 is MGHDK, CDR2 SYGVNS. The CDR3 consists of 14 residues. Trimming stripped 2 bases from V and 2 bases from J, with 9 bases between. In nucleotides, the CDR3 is TGTGCCAGCAGTGAAGGGGACAAAAACTATGGCTACACCTTC. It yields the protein CASSEGDKNYGYTF.

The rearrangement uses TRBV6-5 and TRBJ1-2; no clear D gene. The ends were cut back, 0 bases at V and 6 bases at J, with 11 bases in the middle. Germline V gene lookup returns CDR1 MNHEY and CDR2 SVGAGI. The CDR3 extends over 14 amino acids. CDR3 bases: TGTGCCAGCAGTTACTCTTGGGGATTGGATGGCTACACCTTC. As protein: CASSYSWGLDGYTF.

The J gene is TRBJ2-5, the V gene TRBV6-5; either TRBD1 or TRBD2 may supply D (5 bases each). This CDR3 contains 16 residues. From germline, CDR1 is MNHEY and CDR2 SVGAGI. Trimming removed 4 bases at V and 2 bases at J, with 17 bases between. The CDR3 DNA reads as TGTGCCAGCAGTTTCTTCTCGGGACCGAATCAAGAGACCCAGTACTTC. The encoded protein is CASSFFSGPNQETQYF.

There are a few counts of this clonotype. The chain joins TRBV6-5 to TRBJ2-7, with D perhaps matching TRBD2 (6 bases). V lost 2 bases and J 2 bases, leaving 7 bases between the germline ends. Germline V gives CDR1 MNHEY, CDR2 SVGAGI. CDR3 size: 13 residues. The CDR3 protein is CASSYTGAYEQYF. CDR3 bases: TGTGCCAGCAGTTACACGGGAGCCTACGAGCAGTACTTC.

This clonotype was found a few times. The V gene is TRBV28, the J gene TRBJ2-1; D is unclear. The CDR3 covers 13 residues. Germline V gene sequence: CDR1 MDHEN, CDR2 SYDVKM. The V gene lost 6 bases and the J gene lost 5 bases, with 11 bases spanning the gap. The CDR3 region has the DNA TGTGCCAGCAGCACCCGCATCCACAATGAGCAGTTCTTC. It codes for CASSTRIHNEQFF.

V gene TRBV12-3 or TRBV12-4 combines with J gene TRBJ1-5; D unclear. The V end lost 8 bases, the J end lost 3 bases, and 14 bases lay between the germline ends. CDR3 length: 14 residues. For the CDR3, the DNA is TGTGCCAGCGGCTTGGCTTATAACAATCAGCCCCAGCATTTT. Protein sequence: CASGLAYNNQPQHF.

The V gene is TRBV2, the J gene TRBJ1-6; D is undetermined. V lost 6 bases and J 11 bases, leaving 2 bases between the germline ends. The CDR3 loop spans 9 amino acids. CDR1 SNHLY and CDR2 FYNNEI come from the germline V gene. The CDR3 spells CASSAPLHF. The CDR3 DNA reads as TGTGCCAGCAGCGCACCCCTCCACTTT.